What follows is one T cell receptor (beta chain) and its context. TCRdb's copy holds only in-frame clones and misses some; the assay was immunoSEQ multiplex PCR. The sample lists roughly 260,000 clones, around four fifths occurring once. The sample comes from a study of blood T cell repertoires in COVID-19. Study information: The United States, Italy and Spain provided the acute and convalescent COVID-19 samples. PBMCs, B-cell-depleted T cells, or T cells provided the cDNA or gDNA that made up the material.

V was pared by 3 bases and J by 4 bases, with 10 bases between. CDR1 is SNHLY and CDR2 is FYNNEI in the germline V gene. The CDR3 has 15 residues. The V and J genes are TRBV2 and TRBJ2-6; D might be TRBD2 (7 bases). Sequences were obtained from peripheral blood. The TCR was taken from a woman aged 40 to 50 with active or convalescent COVID-19. In DNA, the CDR3 is TGTGCCAGCAGTGACCGGGGGGCGGGGGCCAACGTCCTGACTTTC. Its translation is CASSDRGAGANVLTF.